The entry below describes one TCR beta chain. Its cognate antigen is unknown. This sample is part of a study of chemoradiotherapy in HPV16-positive cancers. Study-wide results and caveats: For HPV16-positive patients, expanding HPV-responsive T cells associated with longer recurrence-free survival. During treatment, candidate HPV-specific clones and E7-related motifs expanded in tumor.

The CDR3 runs 12 residues. V was trimmed by 5 bases and J by 6 bases, leaving 10 bases between them. CDR1 KGHSH and CDR2 LQKENI come from the germline V gene. The method was immunoSEQ multiplex PCR; TCRdb's version includes in-frame clones alone and lacks a portion of them. This sample carries under 30,000 clones, around 94% of them seen once, and the ten largest clones take 2.7%. The rearrangement joins TRBV18 to TRBJ1-2; the D gene is possibly TRBD1 (6 bases). This material was acquired from a patient who underwent chemoradiotherapy. The receptor comes from a human donor with HPV-associated anogenital cancer. CDR3 in amino acids: CASSTNRDGYTF. For the CDR3, the DNA is TGTGCCAGCTCAACAAACAGGGATGGCTACACCTTC.